This T cell receptor beta chain is from a study of OX40 agonist ivuxolimab in advanced cancers. Study-wide context: Subjects had a mean age of about 65 years, with a range of roughly 20 to 79; less than 90% were male. Anti-PD-1, anti-PD-L1 or anti-CTLA-4 therapy given earlier was allowed, and over 35% had some.

Clones were sequenced by immunoSEQ multiplex PCR, and TCRdb holds only the in-frame ones, with some missing. The table includes about 60,000 clones, about 89% detected once. Points on this clone: Antigen: not known.

Whole-study findings and limits: In CD8+ T cells, expanded clones were on average more numerous than in CD4+. Nonresponders included some who also had low normalized T-cell clonal expansion.

Trimming shortened V by 0 bases and J by 5 bases, and 10 bases separated the two germline ends. This CDR3 is 13 amino acids long. The V gene's germline CDR1 is GTSNPN and CDR2 SVGIG (reference sequence). The rearrangement links TRBV30 to TRBJ1-2; the D is unclear. The sample consisted of CD4+ or CD8+ T cells sorted from blood, taken in a trial of the OX40 agonist ivuxolimab. This TCR was recovered from an adult with an advanced solid tumor such as melanoma, head and neck, liver or kidney cancer. This chain's CDR3 is CAWSVARLYGYTF. Here the CDR3 DNA reads TGTGCCTGGAGTGTAGCCCGCCTATATGGCTACACCTTC. The full variable domain, with the rest looked up from reference TRBV30 and TRBJ1-2, is SQTIHQWPATLVQPVGSPLSLECTVEGTSNPNLYWYRQAAGRGLQLLFYSVGIGQISSEVPQNLSASRPQDRQFILSSKKLLLSDSGFYLCAWSVARLYGYTFGSGTRLTVV.